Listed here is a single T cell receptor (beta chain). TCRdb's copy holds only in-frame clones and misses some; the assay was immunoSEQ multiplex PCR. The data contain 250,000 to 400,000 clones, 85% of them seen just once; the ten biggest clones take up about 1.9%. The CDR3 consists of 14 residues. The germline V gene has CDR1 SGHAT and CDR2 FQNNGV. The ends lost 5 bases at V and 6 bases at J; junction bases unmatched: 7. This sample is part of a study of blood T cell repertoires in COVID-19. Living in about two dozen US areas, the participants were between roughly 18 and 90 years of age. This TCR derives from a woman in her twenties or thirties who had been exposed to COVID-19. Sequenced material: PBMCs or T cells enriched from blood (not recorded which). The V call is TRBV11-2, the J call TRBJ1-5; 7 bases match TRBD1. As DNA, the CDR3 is TGTGCCAGCAGCCTCGACAGGGTTGGTCAGCCCCAGCATTTT. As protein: CASSLDRVGQPQHF.